These 23 T cell receptor beta chains were sequenced from one sample in a study of beta chain features in type 1 diabetes (dated by TCRdb to the late 2010s). Results and caveats for the whole study, not just this receptor: A moderate but significant shortening of TCRB CDR3 length was observed in type 1 diabetes patients in all four CD4+ subsets.

The library was obtained by the immunoSEQ multiplex PCR assay. The entire isolated RNA was reverse transcribed using the High Capacity cDNA Reverse Transcription Kit, and thus expressed TCRB transcripts were sequenced. Imported from immuneACCESS, the table was reduced by TCRdb to in-frame sequences with V and J called. These copies leave out some clones; in studies compared against another copy, an unresolved V gene accounts for under half, and the cause of the remainder is not known. The sample table contains around 250,000 clones; only one count was recorded for more than 11% of them. The ten largest clones represent approximately 0.018% of the sample. For these TCRs, the target antigens are not known. The sample consisted of naive CD4+ T cells from blood. Read against the paper, the sample's cell subset or site label means: true naive CD4+ T cells. Receptors were obtained from a man younger than 45 with type 1 diabetes.

The chain employs TRBV9 and TRBJ1-2, with D unclear. Looked up from germline, CDR1 is SGDLS and CDR2 is YYNGEE. V was shortened by 2 bases and J by 2 bases, with 10 bases between the two germline ends. The length of the CDR3 is 14 residues. The DNA of the CDR3 is TGTGCCAGCAGCGTGGAACAGACAAACTATGGCTACACCTTC. Residues: CASSVEQTNYGYTF.

This clone was detected a few times. The chain recombines TRBV7-9 with TRBJ2-1; 9 bases agree with TRBD2. CDR3 length: 15 amino acids. From germline, CDR1 is SEHNR and CDR2 FQNEAQ (reference sequence). V was clipped by 7 bases and J by 5 bases; unmatched bases: 9. The CDR3 DNA sequence: TGTGCCAGCACTAATGGGCTAGCGGGGAACAATGAGCAGTTCTTC. Protein product: CASTNGLAGNNEQFF. Variable domain in full (rest from reference TRBV7-9 and TRBJ2-1): DTGVSQNPRHKITKRGQNVTFRCDPISEHNRLYWYRQTLGQGPEFLTYFQNEAQLEKSRLLSDRFSAERPKGSFSTLEIQRTEQGDSAMYLCASTNGLAGNNEQFFGPGTRLTVL.

Only a few counts were recorded for this clone. This chain joins TRBV6-6 and TRBJ2-5; maybe TRBD2 (6 bases). The CDR3 contains 14 residues. Germline CDR1 is MNHNY and CDR2 is SVGAGI (reference sequence). V lost 3 bases and J 7 bases, leaving 15 bases between the germline ends. CDR3 loop: CASSYTSGSTTQYF. The CDR3, as DNA: TGTGCCAGCAGTTATACATCCGGGAGCACGACCCAGTACTTC.

This clone was counted a few times. The CDR3 nucleotides are TGCAGCGTTGAAGATCGAACCAGGGAGGTCACTGAAGCTTTCTTT. Translation gives CSVEDRTREVTEAFF. The chain couples TRBV29-1 to TRBJ1-1; perhaps TRBD1 as D (5 bases). This CDR3 is built from 15 residues. Germline V gene sequence: CDR1 SQVTM, CDR2 ANQGSEA. The ends were cut back, 0 bases at V and 4 bases at J, with 15 bases in the middle.

The V call is TRBV7-9, the J call TRBJ2-2; 10 nucleotides match TRBD1. Germline assignment: CDR1 SEHNR and CDR2 FQNEAQ (reference sequence). V shed 0 bases, J shed 6 bases, and the junction held 10 bases outside the gene matches. This CDR3 contains 18 residues. The CDR3 here is CASSLAPGQGIIAGELFF. The CDR3 nucleotides are TGTGCCAGCAGCTTAGCCCCGGGACAGGGGATAATCGCCGGGGAGCTGTTTTTT.

The chain couples TRBV7-9 to TRBJ2-7; D is unclear. With 1 base removed from V and 3 bases from J, the gap between germline ends came to 7 bases. The V gene's germline CDR1 is SEHNR and CDR2 FQNEAQ (reference sequence). This CDR3 has 13 residues. The CDR3 nucleotides read TGTGCCAGCAGCTTAGGAGATTACTACGAGCAGTACTTC. The encoded protein is CASSLGDYYEQYF.

This clone was detected a few times. The V and J genes are TRBV30 and TRBJ1-1; TRBD1 matches at 9 bases. The J segment lost 3 bases and the V segment lost 0 bases, leaving 5 bases of the junction unmatched. The germline CDR1 and CDR2 sequences are GTSNPN and SVGIG (reference sequence). The CDR3 covers 15 residues. The CDR3 DNA is TGTGCCTGGAGTGTACCCCGGGACAGGGACACTGAAGCTTTCTTT. This gives the protein CAWSVPRDRDTEAFF.

This chain connects TRBV5-1 to TRBJ1-2; the match to TRBD1 covers 9 bases. After removal of 1 base from V and 8 bases from J, the junction contained 6 bases not matched to a gene. The CDR3 contains 14 residues. Germline V gene data show CDR1 as SGHRS and CDR2 as YFSETQ. CDR3 residues: CASSLLQGAGGYTF. CDR3 bases: TGCGCCAGCAGCTTGCTACAGGGGGCTGGCGGCTACACCTTC.

This chain links TRBV19 with TRBJ2-2, with 10 bases aligning to TRBD1. There are 13 residues in the CDR3. The germline gives CDR1 LNHDA, CDR2 SQIVND (reference sequence). Germline trimming cut 9 bases from V and 7 bases from J; bases unmatched to any gene: 5. CDR3 sequence: CASGGQGLGELFF. CDR3 DNA: TGTGCCAGCGGGGGACAGGGGCTCGGGGAGCTGTTTTTT.

The gene calls are TRBV7-2 and TRBJ2-3, with 12 bases aligning to TRBD2. Unmatched junction bases numbered 9, after V lost 6 bases and J lost 8 bases. The germline gives CDR1 SGHTA, CDR2 FQGNSA. This CDR3 has 15 residues. CDR3 DNA: TGTGCCAGCAGTATGTCTAGCGGGGGGGCTAGTACGCAGTATTTT. As protein: CASSMSSGGASTQYF. The full variable domain, its missing parts supplied by reference TRBV7-2 and TRBJ2-3, is GAGVSQSPSNKVTEKGKDVELRCDPISGHTALYWYRQSLGQGLEFLIYFQGNSAPDKSGLPSDRFSAERTGGSVSTLTIQRTQQEDSAVYLCASSMSSGGASTQYFGPGTRLTVL.

J is TRBJ2-7 and V is TRBV29-1, with TRBD1 matching over 7 bases. The CDR3 has 13 residues. CDR1 is SQVTM, CDR2 ANQGSEA, per germline. The junction had 11 bases not matched to a gene; V was cut back by 6 bases and J by 6 bases. CDR3 amino acids: CSVIVGQQTEQYF. As DNA, the CDR3 is TGCAGCGTCATAGTGGGACAGCAAACCGAGCAGTACTTC.

V and J are TRBV6-5 and TRBJ1-5; 8 bases are shared with TRBD1. The V gene end was trimmed by 5 bases and the J gene end by 12 bases; junction bases not matched to a gene: 6. The CDR3 contains 12 residues. Germline V gene data show CDR1 as MNHEY and CDR2 as SVGAGI. CDR3 in DNA: TGTGCCAGCAGTCCGCGGACAGGGCGCCAGCATTTT. It specifies CASSPRTGRQHF.

This clone was counted a few times. This chain links TRBV27 with TRBJ2-3; no firm D call. The ends were cut back, 1 base at V and 5 bases at J, with 7 bases in the middle. The CDR3 contains 13 residues. CDR1 is MNHEY and CDR2 is SMNVEV in the germline V gene (reference sequence). DNA of the CDR3: TGTGCCAGCAGTTTATACGGCGGAGATACGCAGTATTTT. Translating it yields CASSLYGGDTQYF.

The chain employs TRBV30 and TRBJ1-5; a weak D match, TRBD1 (5 bases). Trimming shortened V by 3 bases and J by 7 bases, and 10 bases separated the two germline ends. This CDR3 has 12 amino acids. Per germline, CDR1 GTSNPN and CDR2 SVGIG (reference sequence). As DNA, the CDR3 is TGTGCCTGGAGGATAGGGGAACAGCCCCAGCATTTT. Encoded protein: CAWRIGEQPQHF.

The chain uses TRBV5-6 and TRBJ2-4; D call uncertain. CDR1 and CDR2 from the germline V gene are SGHDT and YYEEEE. Trimming stripped 1 base from V and 4 bases from J, with 9 bases between. The CDR3 consists of 14 residues. The CDR3 reads CASSLQSSKNIQYF. Here the CDR3 DNA reads TGTGCCAGCAGCTTGCAGTCTAGTAAAAACATTCAGTACTTC.

This chain uses TRBV5-1 with TRBJ2-7, with 10 bases aligning to TRBD1. Germline CDR1 reads SGHRS; CDR2 reads YFSETQ. The CDR3 extends over 14 amino acids. Losses at the gene ends were 6 bases for V and 3 bases for J; bases not matched to a gene: 6. The CDR3 reads CASMFGTGDYEQYF. CDR3 bases: TGCGCCAGCATGTTCGGGACAGGGGACTACGAGCAGTACTTC.

This clone was seen a few times. The chain uses TRBV30 and TRBJ1-2; TRBD1 might be the D (5 bases). Trimming shortened V by 2 bases and J by 3 bases, and 10 bases separated the two germline ends. Germline V gene data show CDR1 as GTSNPN and CDR2 as SVGIG (reference sequence). The CDR3 sequence is 13 residues long. The CDR3, as DNA: TGTGCCTGGAGTTCAAACAGGTACTATGGCTACACCTTC. Protein sequence: CAWSSNRYYGYTF.

The chain couples TRBV4-1 to TRBJ2-5; 11 nucleotides match TRBD2. J lost 5 bases, V lost 2 bases, and 4 bases had no gene match. The CDR3 totals 15 residues. Germline CDR1 and CDR2: MGHRA and YSYEKL. CDR3 coding DNA: TGCGCCAGCAGCCAATTAGGGACTAGCGGCGAGACCCAGTACTTC. Translating gives CASSQLGTSGETQYF.

The sample holds a few counts of this clone. This sequence joins TRBV19 and TRBJ2-2, with 8 nucleotides matching TRBD1. Germline CDR1 LNHDA, CDR2 SQIVND (reference sequence). Trimming took 3 bases from V and 5 from J; bases not matched to a gene: 5. CDR3 size: 15 residues. Here the CDR3 reads CASSIRTGLTGELFF. The CDR3 DNA reads as TGTGCCAGTAGTATCAGGACAGGGCTGACCGGGGAGCTGTTTTTT.

The genes are TRBV10-3 and TRBJ1-2; maybe TRBD1 (5 bases). V was cut by 6 bases and J by 8 bases, with 10 bases left in between. This CDR3 comprises 11 residues. The germline V gene encodes CDR1 ENHRY and CDR2 SYGVKD. DNA of the CDR3: TGTGCCATCAGCCAGGGCTACGGCTACACCTTC. Residues: CAISQGYGYTF.

The table lists this clone with a few counts. The J gene is TRBJ1-1, the V gene TRBV6-5, with D possibly TRBD1 on 5 matching bases. Germline V CDR1 and CDR2: MNHEY, SVGAGI. The CDR3 has 14 residues. Trimming removed 6 bases from V and 1 base from J, with 12 bases in between. CDR3 coding DNA: TGTGCCAGCAGGCGCGGGACTCCGAACACTGAAGCTTTCTTT. Translated: CASRRGTPNTEAFF.

This clone turned up a few times. The chain is built from TRBV11-2 and TRBJ2-1; no reliable D call. Germline lookup yields CDR1 SGHAT and CDR2 FQNNGV. Trimming stripped 7 bases from V and 3 bases from J, with 16 bases between. The CDR3 extends over 15 amino acids. CDR3 in amino acids: CASTKLQVGYNEQFF. The CDR3 bases are TGTGCCAGCACCAAACTCCAGGTGGGCTACAATGAGCAGTTCTTC.

This clone was observed a handful of times. The rearrangement links TRBV5-1 to TRBJ1-1, with TRBD1 matching 7 bases. The junction had 7 bases not matched to a gene; V was cut back by 4 bases and J by 1 base. Germline CDR1 SGHRS, CDR2 YFSETQ. There are 15 residues in the CDR3. CDR3 coding DNA: TGCGCCAGCAGCGCACCGACAGGGACGAACACTGAAGCTTTCTTT. Translating gives CASSAPTGTNTEAFF.